Each of the 10 T cell receptor beta chains below was sequenced from the same sample in a study of shared clonotypes between healthy human individuals. As defined, naive CD8 cells were CD45RO-negative and positively selected for CCR7, with terminally differentiated effector memory CD45RA+ cells excluded. TCRdb's table, derived via immunoSEQ multiplex PCR, lists solely in-frame clones and lacks some. This sample carries about 800,000 clones, around 96% of them seen once, and the ten largest clones take around 0.21%. The specimen was naive CD8+ T cells sorted from blood. These TCRs come from a man between 25 and 39 years old in good health.

V and J are TRBV7-9 and TRBJ2-7; a weak D match, TRBD1 (5 bases). V lost 5 bases and J lost 0, with 11 bases in between. CDR1 SEHNR and CDR2 FQNEAQ come from the germline V gene (reference sequence). The CDR3 sequence is 14 residues long. CDR3 in amino acids: CASSQTVPSYEQYF. In DNA, the CDR3 is TGTGCCAGCAGCCAGACAGTCCCCTCCTACGAGCAGTACTTC.

V and J are TRBV28 and TRBJ2-2; 9 nucleotides align to TRBD2. V dropped 7 bases and J dropped 3; count of bases not matched to a gene: 6. Germline assignment: CDR1 MDHEN and CDR2 SYDVKM. The length of the CDR3 is 15 residues. As DNA, the CDR3 is TGTGCCAGCAAGACGGGACTAGCTGACACCGGGGAGCTGTTTTTT. Protein: CASKTGLADTGELFF.

The chain employs TRBV25-1 and TRBJ2-2; 7 bases are a match to TRBD1. The CDR3 length is 18 residues. Germline V gene sequence: CDR1 MGHDK, CDR2 SYGVNS. V was pared by 6 bases and J by 0 bases, with 13 bases of the junction left unmatched. CDR3 region: CASSPGQRDHANTGELFF. The CDR3 nucleotides read TGTGCCAGCAGCCCGGGACAGAGGGATCACGCGAACACCGGGGAGCTGTTTTTT.

The chain carries TRBV5-8 and TRBJ1-5; D may be TRBD1 (5 bases). This CDR3 has 14 amino acids. V was shortened by 4 bases and J by 3 bases, with 11 bases between the two germline ends. CDR1 is SGHTS and CDR2 is YDEGEE in the germline V gene. CDR3 loop: CASSTQGNNQPQHF. The CDR3 DNA is TGTGCCAGCAGCACCCAGGGCAACAATCAGCCCCAGCATTTT.

V is TRBV7-9 and J is TRBJ1-2; 8 bases agree with TRBD1. With V trimmed by 0 bases and J by 8 bases, 2 bases remained unmatched. The CDR3 contains 13 residues. CDR1 and CDR2 from the germline V gene are SEHNR and FQNEAQ (reference sequence). CDR3 residues: CASSLARDRGYTF. The CDR3 bases are TGTGCCAGCAGCTTAGCGCGGGACAGGGGCTACACCTTC.

The V gene is TRBV6-1, the J gene TRBJ2-3; a possible D gene is TRBD2 (5 bases). Looked up from germline, CDR1 is MNHNS and CDR2 is SASEGT. The CDR3 has 14 amino acids. V lost 10 bases and J 4 bases, leaving 18 bases between the germline ends. CDR3 sequence reads: CATRSHVGADTQYF. As DNA, the CDR3 is TGTGCCACCCGAAGCCACGTCGGGGCAGATACGCAGTATTTT.

The chain uses TRBV4-3 and TRBJ2-3, with TRBD2 matching 16 bases. With V trimmed by 2 bases and J by 4 bases, 9 bases remained unmatched. Looked up from germline, CDR1 is LGHNA and CDR2 is YSLEER. This CDR3 has 19 amino acids. Here the CDR3 DNA reads TGCGCCAGCAGCCAACTTCCGGGACTAGCGGGAGGGATAGCAGATACGCAGTATTTT. The encoded protein is CASSQLPGLAGGIADTQYF.

There are a few counts of this clone. Other DNA sequences in this sample translate to the same CDR3. J is TRBJ2-7 and V is TRBV7-9; D not certain. The CDR3 has 12 amino acids. The germline gives CDR1 SEHNR, CDR2 FQNEAQ (reference sequence). V was pared by 1 base and J by 1 base, with 2 bases between. The CDR3 DNA follows: TGTGCCAGCAGCTTAGGATCCTACGAGCAGTACTTC. It yields the protein CASSLGSYEQYF.

The rearrangement uses TRBV11-2 and TRBJ2-4; weak D call: TRBD2 (6 bases). This CDR3 contains 17 residues. Trimming left V 5 bases short and J 5 bases short, with 22 bases between. Looked up from germline, CDR1 is SGHAT and CDR2 is FQNNGV. The CDR3 loop is CASSPVEGRPGENIQYF. The CDR3 nucleotides are TGTGCCAGCAGCCCGGTGGAGGGCAGGCCTGGGGAAAACATTCAGTACTTC.

CDR3 bases: TGTGCCAGCAGTTACTCCTCGGGGCAGAAAGAGACCCAGTACTTC. Its translation: CASSYSSGQKETQYF. The chain has TRBV6-6 and TRBJ2-5; D is possibly TRBD1 or TRBD2 (5 bases each). The CDR3 consists of 15 residues. V lost 0 bases, J lost 3 bases, and 11 bases lay in between. Per germline, CDR1 MNHNY and CDR2 SVGAGI (reference sequence).